The clone carrying this TCR beta chain occurred many times. Antigen specificity is unknown. The record originates from a study of breast tumors, draining lymph nodes, adjacent tissues. Study findings and constraints: Tumors had less TCR diversity than lymph nodes, more than nontumor tissue. Data only fit, rather than demonstrated, lymph node origin of most tumor T cells. Luminal-like breast cancer showed significantly greater tumor-nontumor repertoire similarity than basal-like breast cancer did. Data fit most tumor T cells coming from lymph node, expanding in tumor.

The ends were cut back, 0 bases at V and 8 bases at J, with 16 bases in the middle. The CDR3 loop spans 15 amino acids. Germline CDR1 is LNHNV and CDR2 is YYDKDF (reference sequence). Via MiXCR, TCRdb re-called the multiplex PCR reads, giving one row per CDR3 protein. The data show roughly 110,000 distinct CDR3 sequences, about 31% seen once. The lymph nodes were axillary draining lymph nodes from breast cancer patients. The chain couples TRBV15 to TRBJ1-2; D unresolved. The material sequenced was axillary lymph node tissue. The sequence was collected from a female donor with breast cancer. Some clones in this sample may be carry-over from other donors' samples. The CDR3 reads CATSRDGSGVGGYTF. The CDR3 DNA sequence: TGTGCCACCAGCAGAGATGGGAGTGGGGTAGGAGGCTACACCTTC.